This T cell receptor (beta chain) emerged from a study of CD8 T cells in ankylosing spondylitis. The sample holds many counts of this clonotype. Via MiXCR, TCRdb re-called the 5' RACE reads, giving one row per CDR3 protein. The sample carries approximately 350,000 distinct CDR3 sequences, about 15% recorded once. The CDR3 is made up of 13 amino acids. Germline V lookup: CDR1 MDHEN, CDR2 SYDVKM. J gave up 8 bases and V 6 bases, and 8 bases lay outside the gene matches. The receptor's source is a male donor with ankylosing spondylitis or in good health (not recorded which). The rearrangement uses TRBV28 and TRBJ1-1; 8 bases map to TRBD1. Sequenced material: blood, either unsorted or a sorted T cell fraction (not recorded which). The CDR3 here is CASSIDRGEEAFF. The CDR3, as DNA: TGTGCCAGCAGCATTGACAGGGGAGAAGAAGCTTTCTTT.